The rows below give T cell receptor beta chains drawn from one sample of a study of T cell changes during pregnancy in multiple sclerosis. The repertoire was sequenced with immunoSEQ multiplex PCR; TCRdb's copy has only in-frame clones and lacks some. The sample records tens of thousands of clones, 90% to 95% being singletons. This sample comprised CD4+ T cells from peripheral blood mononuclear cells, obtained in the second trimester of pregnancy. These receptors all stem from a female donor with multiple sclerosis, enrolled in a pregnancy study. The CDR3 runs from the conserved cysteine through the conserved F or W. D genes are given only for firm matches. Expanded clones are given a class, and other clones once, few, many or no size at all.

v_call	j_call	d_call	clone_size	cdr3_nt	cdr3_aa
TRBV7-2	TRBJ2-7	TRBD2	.	TGTGCCAGTGGAGCGGGAGGCAGTTCCTACGAGCAGTACTTC	CASGAGGSSYEQYF
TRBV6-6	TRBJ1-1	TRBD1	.	TGTGCCAGCAGAAGACAGGGATTAAACACTGAAGCTTTCTTT	CASRRQGLNTEAFF
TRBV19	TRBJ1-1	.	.	TGTGCCAGTACCGGTTCGTGGCGGCCGGACACTGAAGCTTTCTTT	CASTGSWRPDTEAFF
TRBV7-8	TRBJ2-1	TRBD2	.	TGTGCCAGCAGTTCTCCTGCGGGAGTGAGCAGTGGTGAGCAGTTCTTC	CASSSPAGVSSGEQFF
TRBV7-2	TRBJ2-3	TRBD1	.	TGTGCCAGCAGCTTAGAGCGAATTCAGGGGGCAGATACGCAGTATTTT	CASSLERIQGADTQYF
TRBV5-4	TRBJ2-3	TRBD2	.	TGTGCCAGCAGCCTCCTCCGGGGGGGCGGGGCAGATACGCAGTATTTT	CASSLLRGGGADTQYF
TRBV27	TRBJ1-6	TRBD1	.	TGTGCCAGCAGACCCGACAGGGTCGACAATTCACCCCTCCACTTT	CASRPDRVDNSPLHF
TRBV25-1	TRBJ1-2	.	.	TGTGCCAGCAGTGAATTGCCGAGACAGAATTACACCTTC	CASSELPRQNYTF
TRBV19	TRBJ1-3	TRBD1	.	TGTGCCAGCAACCGGGACAGCTCTGGAAACACCATATATTTT	CASNRDSSGNTIYF
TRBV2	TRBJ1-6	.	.	TGTGCCAGCAATCCACAGGGAGCGCAGTCACCCCTCCACTTT	CASNPQGAQSPLHF
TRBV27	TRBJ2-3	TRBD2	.	TGTGCCAGCAGTCCCGACCCCCTGACTAGCGGGAGAAGGGGACGCACAGATACGCAGTATTTT	CASSPDPLTSGRRGRTDTQYF
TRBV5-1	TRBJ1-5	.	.	TGCGCCAGCAGCTTGGGGGGCATCAGTGAGCCCCAGCATTTT	CASSLGGISEPQHF
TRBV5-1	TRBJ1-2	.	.	TGCGCCAGCAGCTTGTGGTGGCAGGATGGCTACACCTTC	CASSLWWQDGYTF
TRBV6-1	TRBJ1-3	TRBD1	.	TGTGCCAGCAGTCGACAGGGGAGGGGAAACACCATATATTTT	CASSRQGRGNTIYF
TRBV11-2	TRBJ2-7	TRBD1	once	TGTGCCAGCAGCTTAGACAGGGGGCCGACCTACGAGCAGTACTTC	CASSLDRGPTYEQYF
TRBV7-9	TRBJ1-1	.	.	TGTGCCAGCAGCTTTATCACTGAAGCTTTCTTT	CASSFITEAFF
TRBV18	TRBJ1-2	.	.	TGTGCCAGCTCACCACCGAGGGGGAGAGACGACTATGGCTACACCTTC	CASSPPRGRDDYGYTF
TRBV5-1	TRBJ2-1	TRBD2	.	TGCGCCAGCAGCTTGATGGCGGGAGGGAACAATGAGCAGTTCTTC	CASSLMAGGNNEQFF
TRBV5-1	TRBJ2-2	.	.	TGCGCCAGCAGCCGGAACACCGGGGAGCTGTTTTTT	CASSRNTGELFF
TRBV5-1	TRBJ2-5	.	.	TGCGCCAGCAGCTTGCTGACAGCCAGTCAAGAGACCCAGTACTTC	CASSLLTASQETQYF
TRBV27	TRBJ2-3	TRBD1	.	TGTGCCAGCAGTTTTTTGGGACAGGGAAGCACAGATACGCAGTATTTT	CASSFLGQGSTDTQYF
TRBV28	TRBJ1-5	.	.	TGTGCCAGCAGGGGTCCGGGGGGGCAGCCCCAGCATTTT	CASRGPGGQPQHF
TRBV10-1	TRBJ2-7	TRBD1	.	TGCGCCAGCAGTAAGGGATCTGGGGACAGGGGCTACGAGCAGTACTTC	CASSKGSGDRGYEQYF
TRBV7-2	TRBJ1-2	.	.	TGTGCCAGCAGCTCCCCCACCAGGGGAGGGTATGGCTACACCTTC	CASSSPTRGGYGYTF
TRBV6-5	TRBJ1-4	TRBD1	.	TGTGCCAGCAGCCGTACCGGGACAGGGGATGAAAAACTGTTTTTT	CASSRTGTGDEKLFF
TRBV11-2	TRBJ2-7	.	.	TGTGCCAGCAGCTTAATAGAGCAGGGATCCTACGAGCAGTACTTC	CASSLIEQGSYEQYF
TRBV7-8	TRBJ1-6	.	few	TGTGCCAGCAGCTTAGTACCGGGGGATAGGTATAATTCACCCCTCCACTTT	CASSLVPGDRYNSPLHF
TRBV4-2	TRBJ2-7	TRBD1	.	TGTGCCAGCAGCCAAGGGGGACAGGCGAAAACCTACGAGCAGTACTTC	CASSQGGQAKTYEQYF
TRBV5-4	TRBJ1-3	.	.	TGTGCCAGCAGCTCCACGGGGGTCTCCGGAAACACCATATATTTT	CASSSTGVSGNTIYF
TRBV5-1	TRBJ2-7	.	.	TGCGCCAGCAGCTTGTGGCAGGGCGAACTTTTATCCTACGAGCAGTACTTC	CASSLWQGELLSYEQYF
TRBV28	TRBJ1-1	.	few	TGTGCCAGCTCCTACGGAGGGTTGTTCGCTTTCTTT	CASSYGGLFAFF
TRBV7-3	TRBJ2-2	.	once	TGTGCCAGCAGCCCCAGTATATCCACCGGGGAGCTGTTTTTT	CASSPSISTGELFF
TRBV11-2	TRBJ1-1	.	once	TGTGCCAGCGGTTCCCGGACAGCTAACACTGAAGCTTTCTTT	CASGSRTANTEAFF
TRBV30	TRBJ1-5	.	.	TGTGCCTGTAACTTGGACAGTTTTAGCAATCAGCCCCAGCATTTT	CACNLDSFSNQPQHF
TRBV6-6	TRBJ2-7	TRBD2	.	TGTGCCAGCAGCGTTACTAGCGGGGGATCCTACGAGCAGTACTTC	CASSVTSGGSYEQYF
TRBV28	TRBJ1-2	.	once	TGTGCCAGCAGCCCCGGACAGTGGGCGAACTATGGCTACACCTTC	CASSPGQWANYGYTF
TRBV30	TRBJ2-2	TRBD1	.	TGTGCCTGGAGGACAGGGCAAAGGACCGGGGAGCTGTTTTTT	CAWRTGQRTGELFF